One and the same sample provided the 16 T cell receptor beta chains below, sequenced in a study of identical twins. TCRdb recomputed calls from the 5' RACE reads with MiXCR, one row per CDR3 protein. The sample includes about 240,000 distinct CDR3 sequences, 8% to 11% seen only once; the top ten take 9% to 10%. The sample comprised memory T cells sorted from blood. These receptors were obtained from a man aged 50 to 60 in good health.

The V call is TRBV7-6, the J call TRBJ2-7; 11 bases are shared with TRBD1. Germline CDR1 reads SGHVS; CDR2 reads FNYEAQ. J was trimmed by 5 bases and V by 1 base; bases with no gene match: 10. The CDR3 spans 17 residues. CDR3 nucleotide sequence: TGTGCCAGCAGCTTAGAGTCGGGACAGGGGGGCAACAACGAGCAGTACTTC. Protein sequence: CASSLESGQGGNNEQYF.

This clonotype occurred a few times. The J gene is TRBJ2-3, the V gene TRBV5-1, with 8 nucleotides matching TRBD1. This CDR3 has 15 residues. J lost 4 bases, V lost 4 bases, and 8 bases had no gene match. The V gene's germline CDR1 is SGHRS and CDR2 YFSETQ. In DNA form, the CDR3 reads TGCGCCAGCAGCCCAGGGGGCGCAAGGTCAGATACGCAGTATTTT. It specifies CASSPGGARSDTQYF.

The chain recombines TRBV7-2 with TRBJ2-2; unclear D gene. The CDR3 length is 15 residues. CDR1 is SGHTA, CDR2 FQGNSA, per germline. V dropped 1 base and J dropped 3 bases, with 9 bases sitting between them. Written as DNA, the CDR3 is TGTGCCAGCAGCTTAGGGAGTGTTGACACCGGGGAGCTGTTTTTT. This encodes CASSLGSVDTGELFF. The whole variable domain, remainder taken from reference TRBV7-2 and TRBJ2-2, is GAGVSQSPSNKVTEKGKDVELRCDPISGHTALYWYRQSLGQGLEFLIYFQGNSAPDKSGLPSDRFSAERTGGSVSTLTIQRTQQEDSAVYLCASSLGSVDTGELFFGEGSRLTVL.

This clonotype was seen a few times. The chain links TRBV4-1 to TRBJ1-1; 7 nucleotides line up with TRBD1. The CDR3 is 14 residues long. The germline V gene encodes CDR1 MGHRA and CDR2 YSYEKL. V gave up 0 bases and J gave up 11 bases; unmatched junction bases: 9. This CDR3 reads CASSQEKGASTAFF. The CDR3, as DNA: TGCGCCAGCAGCCAAGAAAAGGGGGCGTCTACGGCTTTCTTT.

This chain connects TRBV15 to TRBJ1-2, with 9 bases aligning to TRBD1. The J segment lost 8 bases and the V segment lost 1 base, leaving 8 bases of the junction unmatched. The V gene's germline CDR1 is LNHNV and CDR2 YYDKDF (reference sequence). The CDR3 extends over 15 amino acids. The CDR3 DNA reads as TGTGCCACCAGCAGAGTAGGGACAGGGATGGGCGGCTACACCTTC. Amino acids: CATSRVGTGMGGYTF.

At least ten counts were recorded for this clonotype. The chain carries TRBV27 and TRBJ2-5, with a possible D match to TRBD2 (5 bases). The germline CDR1 and CDR2 sequences are MNHEY and SMNVEV (reference sequence). Trimming took off 3 bases at V and 5 bases at J, with 13 bases between the two ends. This CDR3 is built from 14 residues. In DNA form, the CDR3 reads TGTGCCAGCAGTTTGATGGGAGCTCGGGAGACCCAGTACTTC. Its translation is CASSLMGARETQYF.

This chain connects TRBV6-1 to TRBJ2-7, with a weak D call TRBD2 (5 bases). The ends were cut back, 6 bases at V and 1 base at J, with 16 bases in the middle. Looked up from germline, CDR1 is MNHNS and CDR2 is SASEGT. The CDR3 has 15 residues. The CDR3 DNA reads as TGTGCCAGCAGCCACGGACTTCCCGGGTCCTACGAGCAGTACTTC. It encodes CASSHGLPGSYEQYF.

Points on this clonotype: It is likely a read error, because the conserved phenylalanine at the end of the CDR3 is missing. It is unclear where the CDR3 begins or ends on the DNA, so no DNA is shown, and the CDR3 is as TCRdb lists it. The chain has TRBV28 and TRBJ2-7; TRBD1, the table's D call, was not compared with the DNA. Germline V gene data show CDR1 as MDHEN and CDR2 as SYDVKM. The CDR3 numbers 13 amino acids, ends counted. The CDR3: CASSSTDRGPQAL.

This clonotype was counted at least ten times. This sequence joins TRBV6-5 and TRBJ2-5, with 10 nucleotides matching TRBD2. V dropped 2 bases and J dropped 0; count of bases not matched to a gene: 3. The CDR3 has 16 amino acids. Germline V gives CDR1 MNHEY, CDR2 SVGAGI. The CDR3: CASSYKGLAYQETQYF. CDR3 sequence (DNA): TGTGCCAGCAGTTACAAGGGACTAGCGTACCAAGAGACCCAGTACTTC.

This clonotype was counted a few times. This chain joins TRBV29-1 and TRBJ1-2; 9 bases fit TRBD1. The CDR3 has 14 residues. V shed 6 bases, J shed 4 bases, and the junction held 9 bases outside the gene matches. Germline CDR1 reads SQVTM; CDR2 reads ANQGSEA. The chain's CDR3 is CSVSTGTGSYGYTF. As DNA, the CDR3 is TGCAGCGTATCTACCGGGACAGGGAGCTATGGCTACACCTTC.

This clonotype was counted ten times or more. The chain couples TRBV20-1 to TRBJ1-4; 8 bases align to TRBD1. With 2 bases clipped from V and 4 bases from J, the junction kept 3 bases outside the gene matches. Germline V gene data show CDR1 as DFQATT and CDR2 as SNEGSKA (reference sequence). This CDR3 contains 14 residues. The DNA of the CDR3 is TGCAGTGCTAGAACAGGGGGGGATAATGAAAAACTGTTTTTT. Residues: CSARTGGDNEKLFF.

CDR3 nucleotides: TGTGCCAGCAGCTTTTACGGAGGTAATGAGCAGTTCTTC. It specifies CASSFYGGNEQFF. The chain carries TRBV5-4 and TRBJ2-1, with D maybe TRBD2 (5 bases). The V end was cut by 2 bases, the J end by 7 bases, with 10 bases between. Per the germline V gene, CDR1 is SGHNT and CDR2 is YYREEE (reference sequence). This CDR3 has 13 residues.

This clonotype was seen at least ten times. CDR3 bases: TGTGCCAGCAGTTTCGGGCCCAGTAGAACTGAAGCTTTCTTT. This encodes CASSFGPSRTEAFF. The gene calls are TRBV12-3 or TRBV12-4 and TRBJ1-1; no clear D. The CDR3 contains 14 residues. Trimming shortened V by 3 bases and J by 5 bases, and 13 bases separated the two germline ends.

This chain links TRBV28 with TRBJ2-2; maybe TRBD2 (8 bases). The CDR3 covers 14 residues. Trimming took off 10 bases at V and 4 bases at J, with 16 bases between the two ends. Per germline, CDR1 MDHEN and CDR2 SYDVKM. The CDR3 protein is CATRGGLVTGELFF. DNA for the CDR3: TGTGCCACCAGGGGGGGACTAGTCACCGGGGAGCTGTTTTTT.

This clonotype was found a few times. This chain uses TRBV20-1 with TRBJ1-1, with a possible D match to TRBD1 (6 bases). The V end was cut by 8 bases, the J end by 3 bases, with 19 bases between. The CDR3 covers 14 residues. Germline CDR1 is DFQATT and CDR2 is SNEGSKA (reference sequence). The CDR3 nucleotides are TGCAGTCCCCCCAAAGGGGGATGGGACACTGAAGCTTTCTTT. It is translated as CSPPKGGWDTEAFF.

The sample holds many counts of this clonotype. The chain links TRBV25-1 to TRBJ1-2; D is uncertain. The CDR3 length is 13 residues. Germline V CDR1 and CDR2: MGHDK, SYGVNS. V lost 1 base and J 4 bases, leaving 7 bases between the germline ends. The CDR3 is CASSESTSYGYTF. The CDR3 DNA reads as TGTGCCAGCAGTGAATCAACATCCTATGGCTACACCTTC.